One sample yielded the 9 T cell receptor beta chains listed below, sequenced in a study of human T cells and chemical hapten exposure. Documented time point: healthy volunteer bleed at 2 weeks. Total RNA was isolated from whole blood that had not been fractionated. From the RACE reads, TCRdb called clonotypes with MiXCR, one entry per CDR3 protein. The top ten clones hold around 5.5% of a sample with some 50,000 distinct CDR3 sequences, roughly 4.2% of them seen once. The sample consisted of whole blood. These receptors all stem from a human donor in good health. Some clones in this sample may be carry-over from other donors' samples.

This clonotype was seen only a few times. The chain joins TRBV29-1 to TRBJ2-1; 11 bases are shared with TRBD2. V trimming: 0 bases; J trimming: 7 bases; junction bases outside the gene matches: 8. The CDR3 is 16 amino acids. Germline V gene sequence: CDR1 SQVTM, CDR2 ANQGSEA. The CDR3 loop reads CSVEDRPTSGKNEQFF. CDR3 coding DNA: TGCAGCGTTGAAGACCGCCCGACTAGCGGGAAAAATGAGCAGTTCTTC.

Here the CDR3 DNA reads TGCAGTGCTAGCGCGGCGGGCCCCTACAATGAGCAGTTCTTC. It codes for CSASAAGPYNEQFF. V gene TRBV20-1 combines with J gene TRBJ2-1, with D possibly matching TRBD2 (5 bases). The CDR3 covers 14 residues. V was cut by 3 bases and J by 2 bases, with 11 bases left in between. Germline V lookup: CDR1 DFQATT, CDR2 SNEGSKA (reference sequence).

This clonotype was found many times. This sequence joins TRBV28 and TRBJ1-2, with TRBD1 matching 7 bases. This CDR3 is 13 amino acids long. V lost 6 bases and J lost 2; bases outside the gene matches: 3. Germline CDR1 and CDR2: MDHEN and SYDVKM. The CDR3 DNA is TGTGCCAGCAGAGCCAGGGGGAACTATGGCTACACCTTC. This translates into CASRARGNYGYTF.

This clonotype was recorded at least ten times. This chain links TRBV18 with TRBJ2-5; D not resolved. CDR3 size: 13 residues. V lost 6 bases to trimming and J lost 2 bases, with 10 bases between them. CDR1 is KGHSH, CDR2 LQKENI, per germline. CDR3 DNA sequence: TGTGCCAGCTCTCCGAGGAGACAAGAGACCCAGTACTTC. Translating it yields CASSPRRQETQYF.

Ten or more counts support this clonotype. The rearrangement joins TRBV6-5 to TRBJ1-1, with D uncertain. Trimming left V 2 bases short and J 9 bases short, with 13 bases between. The CDR3 totals 13 residues. Germline CDR1 MNHEY, CDR2 SVGAGI. The CDR3 sequence: CASSYRGGRQAFF. The DNA for the CDR3 is TGTGCCAGCAGTTACCGGGGAGGGAGGCAAGCTTTCTTT.

This clonotype was recorded many times. The rearrangement links TRBV6-5 to TRBJ2-5, with D perhaps matching TRBD2 (5 bases). Trimming shortened V by 0 bases and J by 10 bases, and 18 bases separated the two germline ends. Germline lookup yields CDR1 MNHEY and CDR2 SVGAGI. The CDR3 contains 15 residues. The CDR3 nucleotides are TGTGCCAGCAGTTACTCAAGCGCCATCGTTGAGGGCCAGTACTTC. This gives the protein CASSYSSAIVEGQYF.

V usage is TRBV20-1 and J usage is TRBJ2-3; 7 nucleotides match TRBD2. Germline CDR1 DFQATT, CDR2 SNEGSKA (reference sequence). The CDR3 has 15 residues. The V gene end was trimmed by 3 bases and the J gene end by 1 base; junction bases not matched to a gene: 7. CDR3 amino acids: CSASLSGGGTDTQYF. The CDR3 region has the DNA TGCAGTGCTAGTTTGTCTGGGGGGGGCACAGATACGCAGTATTTT.

The J gene is TRBJ2-1, the V gene TRBV11-2; tentative D call: TRBD2 (6 bases). The CDR3 runs 15 residues. Trimming pared 1 base from V and 9 bases from J, leaving 16 bases between. Germline CDR1 and CDR2: SGHAT and FQNNGV. The CDR3 reads CASSLAVGGNAEQFF. Here the CDR3 DNA reads TGTGCCAGCAGCTTAGCGGTCGGCGGGAACGCTGAGCAGTTCTTC.

This clonotype has only a few counts. The V and J genes are TRBV11-1 and TRBJ1-6, with a tentative D call TRBD1 (5 bases). Germline CDR1 and CDR2: SGHAT and FQDESV (reference sequence). This CDR3 contains 20 residues. V gave up 2 bases and J gave up 0 bases, with 20 bases separating them. The CDR3 region has the DNA TGTGCCAGCAGCTTAATTCGTGCGGGACCTGCGAGCTCCTATAATTCACCCCTCCACTTT. Amino acid sequence: CASSLIRAGPASSYNSPLHF.